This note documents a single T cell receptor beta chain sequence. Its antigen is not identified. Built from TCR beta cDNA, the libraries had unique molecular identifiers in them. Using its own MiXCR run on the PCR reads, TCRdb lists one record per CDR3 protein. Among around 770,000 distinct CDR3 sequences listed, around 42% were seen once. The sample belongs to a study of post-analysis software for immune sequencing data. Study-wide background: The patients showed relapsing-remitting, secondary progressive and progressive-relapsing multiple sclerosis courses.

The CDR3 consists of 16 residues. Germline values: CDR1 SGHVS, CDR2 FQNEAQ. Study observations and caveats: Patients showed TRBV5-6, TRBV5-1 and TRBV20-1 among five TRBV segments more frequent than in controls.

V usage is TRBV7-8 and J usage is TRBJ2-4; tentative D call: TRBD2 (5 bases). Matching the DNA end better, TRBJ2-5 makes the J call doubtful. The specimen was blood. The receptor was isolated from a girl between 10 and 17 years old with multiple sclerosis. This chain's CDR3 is CASSLAGSGVRETQYF. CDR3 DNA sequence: TGTGCCAGCAGCTTAGCGGGCTCCGGGGTGAGGGAGACCCAGTACTTC.